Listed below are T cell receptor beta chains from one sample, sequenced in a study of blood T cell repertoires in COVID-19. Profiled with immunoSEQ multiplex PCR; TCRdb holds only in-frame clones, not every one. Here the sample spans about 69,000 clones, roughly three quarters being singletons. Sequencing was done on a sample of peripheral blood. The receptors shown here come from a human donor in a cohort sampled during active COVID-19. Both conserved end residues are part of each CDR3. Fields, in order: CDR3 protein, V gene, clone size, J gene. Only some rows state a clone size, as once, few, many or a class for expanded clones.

CASSQTSGRSDTQYF TRBV4-1 - TRBJ2-3
CASSAGQGGQETQYF TRBV9 - TRBJ2-5
CASSWDKNTGELFF TRBV5-4 - TRBJ2-2
CASSFGGLVNEQYF TRBV5-1 - TRBJ2-7
CASSLAAADTQYF TRBV12-3/TRBV12-4 - TRBJ2-3
CASSIPGRAYEQYF TRBV19 - TRBJ2-7
CASSSGQINEKLFF TRBV7-9 once TRBJ1-4
CASSLDSVQETQYF TRBV11-3 - TRBJ2-5
CASSPGSYEQYF TRBV18 few TRBJ2-7
CASSLYGREETQYF TRBV27 - TRBJ2-5
CASNSDSAAEAFF TRBV19 - TRBJ1-1
CASSQHSSGSYNEQFF TRBV4-1 - TRBJ2-1
CASNRDRGPPSSGNTIYF TRBV2 - TRBJ1-3
CASSLVGGTYEQYF TRBV11-2 once TRBJ2-7
CASSYLEGNTEAFF TRBV6-2/TRBV6-3 - TRBJ1-1
CASSLGGEEAFF TRBV11-2 once TRBJ1-1
CASSNLGGRETQYF TRBV7-9 - TRBJ2-5
CASSTGFLNEKLFF TRBV27 - TRBJ1-4
CASSLGDNYNEQFF TRBV7-2 - TRBJ2-1
CASSPPSEDEQFF TRBV18 - TRBJ2-1
CASTGTVDQPQHF TRBV28 - TRBJ1-5
CASSEKAGVNEKLFF TRBV2 - TRBJ1-4
CASSVAGAGGAYNEQFF TRBV9 - TRBJ2-1
CAIIKQGLKDQPQHF TRBV10-3 - TRBJ1-5
CASSIPTGTSQFF TRBV5-6 - TRBJ2-1
CALHTGELFF TRBV10-3 few TRBJ2-2
CASREGQGGSTEAFF TRBV6-5 - TRBJ1-1
CASSIPGENIQYF TRBV19 - TRBJ2-4
CATSDWSIEQFF TRBV24-1 - TRBJ2-1
CASTSERGWETQYF TRBV7-9 - TRBJ2-5
CASSLQADYGYTF TRBV11-2 - TRBJ1-2
CASRRTQGAEKHF TRBV6-6 - TRBJ1-5
CASSEAPTRQVIQYF TRBV6-1 - TRBJ2-4
CASSLVTGTAQVAFF TRBV11-2 - TRBJ1-1
CATATGDQPQHF TRBV19 - TRBJ1-5
CASSLFRRGDADTQYF TRBV28 - TRBJ2-3
CASSSAPGDTEAFF TRBV18 once TRBJ1-1
CASSLIPGTGPGYTF TRBV28 - TRBJ1-2
CASSWTGLNYGYTF TRBV5-5 - TRBJ1-2
CSVASGGYNEQFF TRBV29-1 - TRBJ2-1
CASSPGTSGSHTGELFF TRBV5-6 few TRBJ2-2
CASSETGLPQHF TRBV10-1 - TRBJ1-5
CASSQELAGGGPETQYF TRBV3-1/TRBV3-2 - TRBJ2-5
CASSPTDRGLFEQYF TRBV18 - TRBJ2-7
CASSSDSQPLSF TRBV19 - TRBJ2-7
CASRGGQGNYGYTF TRBV6-5 - TRBJ1-2
CASRQTGGAFF TRBV28 - TRBJ1-1
CATRKRYTGELFF TRBV15 - TRBJ2-2
CASSLAAEGARGNTIYF TRBV7-8 - TRBJ1-3
CASSLSGRGNTQYF TRBV5-8 - TRBJ2-3
CASSQGGQFSNQPQHF TRBV3-1/TRBV3-2 - TRBJ1-5
CASSTKRDSYEQYF TRBV6-5 - TRBJ2-7
CASSLWGVERAFF TRBV5-5 - TRBJ1-1